This T cell receptor (beta chain) was documented in a study of T cell changes during pregnancy in multiple sclerosis. In germline, CDR1 is GTSNPN, CDR2 SVGIG (reference sequence). V trimming: 3 bases; J trimming: 1 base; junction bases outside the gene matches: 4. The CDR3 loop spans 15 amino acids. Clones were sequenced by immunoSEQ multiplex PCR, and TCRdb holds only the in-frame ones, with some missing. The repertoire includes some 21,000 clones, over 85% of them detected once, and 5% to 5.5% sits in the top ten. The chain carries TRBV30 and TRBJ2-2, with 8 positions matching TRBD1. The clonotype originates from a female donor in good health, enrolled as a control in a pregnancy study. Sequenced material: CD8+ T cells from peripheral blood mononuclear cells, taken in the second trimester of pregnancy. This CDR3 is CAWRPGTGNTGELFF. CDR3 DNA sequence: TGTGCCTGGAGACCCGGGACAGGGAACACCGGGGAGCTGTTTTTT. Looking up the rest from reference TRBV30 and TRBJ2-2 gives the full variable domain: SQTIHQWPATLVQPVGSPLSLECTVEGTSNPNLYWYRQAAGRGLQLLFYSVGIGQISSEVPQNLSASRPQDRQFILSSKKLLLSDSGFYLCAWRPGTGNTGELFFGEGSRLTVL.